These 32 T cell receptor beta chains were all obtained from the same sample, sequenced in a study of cytomegalovirus exposure and HLA in healthy donors. PCR amplification relied on 60 Vbeta primers (plus 13 Jbeta primers). Data came from immunoSEQ multiplex PCR; TCRdb stores just in-frame clones and leaves some out. Of about 160,000 clones listed, approximately 80% are singletons. Material: PBMCs. The receptors come from a woman younger than 45 in good health and CMV-seronegative.

This chain uses TRBV19 with TRBJ1-2, with TRBD1 identical over 8 bases. The CDR3 consists of 13 residues. CDR1 and CDR2 from the germline V gene are LNHDA and SQIVND (reference sequence). Trimming at V came to 6 bases and at J to 3 bases, leaving 3 bases not matched to a gene. Here the CDR3 DNA reads TGTGCCAGTAGCCAACAGGGGGACTATGGCTACACCTTC. Encoded protein: CASSQQGDYGYTF.

As to this clone: Compared with germline, one end of the junction differs, possibly owing to a read error. The rearrangement uses TRBV5-8 and TRBJ2-5; 7 bases map to TRBD1. CDR3 length: 11 residues. The germline V gene encodes CDR1 SGHTS and CDR2 YDEGEE. The CDR3 loop reads CASSLMGQKNF. The CDR3 coding sequence is TGTGCCAGCAGCTTGATGGGACAGAAGAACTTC.

The chain is built from TRBV4-1 and TRBJ1-5, with D possibly TRBD1 on 6 matching bases. The germline gives CDR1 MGHRA, CDR2 YSYEKL. This CDR3 comprises 14 residues. Deletions cut 0 bases from V and 7 bases from J, with 10 bases between. The CDR3 nucleotides read TGCGCCAGCAGCCAAGATCCAGGGGACCAGCCCCAGCATTTT. Residues: CASSQDPGDQPQHF.

V and J are TRBV28 and TRBJ1-3; 10 nucleotides agree with TRBD1. Trimming removed 5 bases from V and 3 bases from J; junction bases left unmatched: 10. The CDR3 length is 17 residues. CDR1 is MDHEN and CDR2 is SYDVKM in the germline V gene. This chain's CDR3 is CASSPNPGTGVGNTIYF. The CDR3 DNA is TGTGCCAGCAGTCCAAACCCCGGGACAGGGGTTGGAAACACCATATATTTT.

Remarks on this clone: The identical CDR3 is also encoded by other nucleotide sequences in the sample. This rearrangement joins TRBV6-5 to TRBJ1-1; D might be TRBD1 (5 bases). Per the germline V gene, CDR1 is MNHEY and CDR2 is SVGAGI. V was pared by 2 bases and J by 1 base, with 8 bases between. The CDR3 runs to 14 residues. As DNA, the CDR3 is TGTGCCAGCAGTTACAGCGGGGGGAACACTGAAGCTTTCTTT. It translates to CASSYSGGNTEAFF.

The V call is TRBV7-9, the J call TRBJ2-1; weak D call: TRBD1 (6 bases). The CDR3 extends over 13 amino acids. V was cut by 5 bases and J by 7 bases, with 12 bases left in between. Germline loops: CDR1 SEHNR, CDR2 FQNEAQ (reference sequence). The CDR3 sequence is CASSLGQFNEQFF. The CDR3 DNA reads TGTGCCAGCAGCCTTGGACAGTTTAATGAGCAGTTCTTC.

The rearrangement uses TRBV2 and TRBJ2-3; 15 bases are shared with TRBD2. CDR3 length: 19 residues. The germline CDR1 and CDR2 sequences are SNHLY and FYNNEI. After removal of 4 bases from V and 1 base from J, the junction contained 9 bases not matched to a gene. The CDR3: CASSVRTSGREAGTDTQYF. The CDR3 nucleotides read TGTGCCAGCAGTGTGAGGACTAGCGGGAGGGAGGCTGGCACAGATACGCAGTATTTT.

The chain combines TRBV6-1 with TRBJ1-3; 7 bases are a match to TRBD1. The CDR3 has 18 residues. Germline V gene sequence: CDR1 MNHNS, CDR2 SASEGT. Trimming took 3 bases from V and 0 from J; bases not matched to a gene: 11. The CDR3 protein is CASSDDRVTYSSGNTIYF. The CDR3 nucleotides read TGTGCCAGCAGTGATGACAGGGTTACTTATTCCTCTGGAAACACCATATATTTT.

The rearrangement links TRBV12-5 to TRBJ2-5; 8 bases align to TRBD1. Germline V gene lookup returns CDR1 LGHNT and CDR2 FRNRAP. This CDR3 spans 16 amino acids. Losses at the gene ends were 4 bases for V and 11 bases for J; bases not matched to a gene: 18. The CDR3 region has the DNA TGTGCTAGTGGTTCACCCACCCCCAGGGGGCCAAGGGAGCAGTACTTC. As protein: CASGSPTPRGPREQYF. Together with reference TRBV12-5 and TRBJ2-5, the CDR3 gives the full variable domain: DARVTQTPRHKVTEMGQEVTMRCQPILGHNTVFWYRQTMMQGLELLAYFRNRAPLDDSGMPKDRFSAEMPDATLATLKIQPSEPRDSAVYFCASGSPTPRGPREQYFGPGTRLLVL.

The chain carries TRBV5-5 and TRBJ2-1, with D maybe TRBD1 (5 bases). CDR1 SGHKS and CDR2 YYEKEE come from the germline V gene (reference sequence). V was cut by 4 bases and J by 1 base, with 12 bases left in between. The CDR3 spans 15 residues. CDR3 sequence reads: CASSKGSGSYNEQFF. CDR3 sequence (DNA): TGTGCCAGCAGCAAGGGGTCCGGGTCCTACAATGAGCAGTTCTTC.

V gene TRBV5-1 combines with J gene TRBJ2-5, with D tentatively TRBD2 (5 bases). CDR1 is SGHRS and CDR2 is YFSETQ in the germline V gene. The V end lost 1 base, the J end lost 4 bases, and 14 bases lay between the germline ends. The CDR3 loop spans 15 amino acids. The CDR3 region is CASSLRVLDPETQYF. In DNA, the CDR3 is TGCGCCAGCAGCTTGAGGGTACTAGACCCAGAGACCCAGTACTTC.

This clone was seen only once. The chain uses TRBV7-3 and TRBJ2-3; 7 bases agree with TRBD2. The CDR3 is made up of 14 amino acids. Germline V gives CDR1 SGHTA, CDR2 FQGTGA. With V trimmed by 2 bases and J by 7 bases, 6 bases remained unmatched. The CDR3 bases are TGTGCCAGCAGCTTATCGCGGGAGCACAATACGCAGTATTTT. Translation: CASSLSREHNTQYF.

The CDR3 loop reads CASSFVTSGTETQYF. In DNA, the CDR3 is TGTGCCAGCAGCTTTGTAACTAGCGGGACAGAGACCCAGTACTTC. The chain has TRBV7-2 and TRBJ2-5; 10 nucleotides agree with TRBD2. CDR1 is SGHTA, CDR2 FQGNSA, per germline. The CDR3 contains 15 residues. Germline trimming cut 3 bases from V and 4 bases from J; bases unmatched to any gene: 5.

V usage is TRBV7-9 and J usage is TRBJ2-5; D possibly corresponds to TRBD2 (5 bases). Germline assignment: CDR1 SEHNR and CDR2 FQNEAQ (reference sequence). The CDR3 covers 14 residues. Trimming cost V 2 bases and J 4 bases, with 11 bases left between them. The CDR3 spells CASSLRGIGETQYF. The CDR3 DNA reads TGTGCCAGCAGCTTACGAGGGATAGGAGAGACCCAGTACTTC.

The gene calls are TRBV29-1 and TRBJ2-1, with 10 bases identical to TRBD2. CDR3 length: 12 amino acids. V shed 4 bases, J shed 9 bases, and the junction held 3 bases outside the gene matches. The germline V gene encodes CDR1 SQVTM and CDR2 ANQGSEA. The CDR3 sequence is CSVVLAGAEQFF. As DNA, the CDR3 is TGCAGCGTTGTCCTAGCGGGAGCTGAGCAGTTCTTC.

Points on this clone: This CDR3 is also generated by other DNA sequences in the sample. The gene calls are TRBV6-1 and TRBJ1-5; no clear D. In germline, CDR1 is MNHNS, CDR2 SASEGT. V was pared by 2 bases and J by 2 bases, with 4 bases between. The CDR3 extends over 13 amino acids. CDR3 nucleotide sequence: TGTGCCAGCAGTGAACAGGGCAATCAGCCCCAGCATTTT. This codes for CASSEQGNQPQHF.

The chain carries TRBV6-5 and TRBJ1-4; TRBD1 is a possible D gene (5 bases). The CDR3 has 16 residues. In germline, CDR1 is MNHEY, CDR2 SVGAGI. V gave up 2 bases and J gave up 8 bases, with 18 bases separating them. CDR3 residues: CASSYIQGGEDEKLFF. CDR3 bases: TGTGCCAGCAGTTACATCCAGGGAGGCGAGGACGAAAAACTGTTTTTT.

The V gene is TRBV11-2, the J gene TRBJ2-3; the match to TRBD2 covers 9 bases. The CDR3 spans 16 residues. Germline CDR1 reads SGHAT; CDR2 reads FQNNGV. Trimming removed 4 bases from V and 2 bases from J; junction bases left unmatched: 7. CDR3 amino acids: CASSSWTSAPTDTQYF. The CDR3, as DNA: TGTGCCAGCAGCTCCTGGACTAGCGCCCCCACAGATACGCAGTATTTT.

The genes are TRBV7-9 and TRBJ2-1; 10 bases agree with TRBD1. The CDR3 is 16 amino acids. V lost 5 bases, J lost 3 bases, and 7 bases stayed unmatched. Germline V gene data show CDR1 as SEHNR and CDR2 as FQNEAQ (reference sequence). The CDR3 protein is CASSTWDRGDYNEQFF. CDR3 DNA: TGTGCCAGCAGCACCTGGGACAGGGGAGACTACAATGAGCAGTTCTTC. Drawing the rest from reference TRBV7-9 and TRBJ2-1, the complete variable domain is DTGVSQNPRHKITKRGQNVTFRCDPISEHNRLYWYRQTLGQGPEFLTYFQNEAQLEKSRLLSDRFSAERPKGSFSTLEIQRTEQGDSAMYLCASSTWDRGDYNEQFFGPGTRLTVL.

In its sample, this clone was seen a few times. V is TRBV5-6 and J is TRBJ1-2; 9 bases align to TRBD1. The V and J ends lost 1 base and 8 bases, in that order; junction bases with no gene match: 6. The CDR3 runs to 14 residues. Germline V gene sequence: CDR1 SGHDT, CDR2 YYEEEE. The CDR3 spells CASSLWTGVAGYTF. Here the CDR3 DNA reads TGTGCCAGCAGCTTGTGGACAGGGGTCGCAGGCTACACCTTC.

CDR3 sequence: CASSLAGSGSGYNEQFF. The DNA for the CDR3 is TGTGCCAGCAGCTTAGCGGGGAGCGGGAGTGGCTACAATGAGCAGTTCTTC. This sequence joins TRBV7-2 and TRBJ2-1; 8 bases agree with TRBD2. Germline CDR1 SGHTA, CDR2 FQGNSA. V lost 0 bases and J lost 3; bases outside the gene matches: 7. CDR3 length: 17 residues.

The chain employs TRBV7-2 and TRBJ2-3; D uncertain. The CDR3 has 15 residues. CDR1 and CDR2 (germline): SGHTA, FQGNSA. Trimming shortened V by 1 base and J by 4 bases, and 12 bases separated the two germline ends. CDR3 in DNA: TGTGCCAGCAGCTTAGTGTCTAGTCTAGCAGATACGCAGTATTTT. Protein sequence: CASSLVSSLADTQYF. Filled out from reference TRBV7-2 and TRBJ2-3, the complete variable domain reads GAGVSQSPSNKVTEKGKDVELRCDPISGHTALYWYRQSLGQGLEFLIYFQGNSAPDKSGLPSDRFSAERTGGSVSTLTIQRTQQEDSAVYLCASSLVSSLADTQYFGPGTRLTVL.

This chain joins TRBV4-1 and TRBJ2-7, with TRBD1 matching 7 bases. This CDR3 contains 15 residues. The trim removed 3 bases at V and 3 bases at J, leaving 8 bases unmatched. Germline CDR1 reads MGHRA; CDR2 reads YSYEKL. CDR3 coding DNA: TGCGCCAGCAGCCAGCAGACAGGGAGTCTCTACGAGCAGTACTTC. This translates into CASSQQTGSLYEQYF.

In regard to this clone: Compared with germline, one end of the junction differs, possibly owing to a read error. The CDR3 region is CANSYAGQLSEQYF. In DNA, the CDR3 is TGTGCCAACAGTTACGCGGGACAGCTCAGCGAGCAGTACTTC. The chain has TRBV6-5 and TRBJ2-7, with a possible D match to TRBD1 (7 bases). The CDR3 has 14 residues. The germline gives CDR1 MNHEY, CDR2 SVGAGI.

The rearrangement links TRBV9 to TRBJ2-1; D possibly corresponds to TRBD2 (5 bases). V shed 0 bases and J shed 8 bases, with 18 bases lying between them. This CDR3 is 16 amino acids long. The germline CDR1 and CDR2 sequences are SGDLS and YYNGEE. CDR3 sequence: CASSVGVAPLRDEQFF. The CDR3 DNA reads as TGTGCCAGCAGCGTAGGGGTAGCGCCCCTTAGGGATGAGCAGTTCTTC.

This rearrangement joins TRBV28 to TRBJ2-5; 8 positions match TRBD2. Matching the DNA end better, TRBJ2-7 makes the J call doubtful. Germline V CDR1 and CDR2: MDHEN, SYDVKM. This CDR3 region has 16 residues. The DNA for the CDR3 is TGTGCCAGCAGTTTATCACCGCGCGGGAGGTTGGACGAGCAGTACTTC. It is translated as CASSLSPRGRLDEQYF.

This chain joins TRBV18 and TRBJ2-4; 12 nucleotides agree with TRBD2. Per germline, CDR1 KGHSH and CDR2 LQKENI. V trimming: 2 bases; J trimming: 3 bases; junction bases outside the gene matches: 5. The CDR3 covers 17 residues. CDR3 nucleotide sequence: TGTGCCAGCTCACCAAGGACTAGCGGGATGGGCAAAAACATTCAGTACTTC. Its protein product is CASSPRTSGMGKNIQYF.

This clone was seen a single time. The chain links TRBV19 to TRBJ2-7; the D gene is possibly TRBD1 (6 bases). Per germline, CDR1 LNHDA and CDR2 SQIVND (reference sequence). This CDR3 has 16 amino acids. V gave up 6 bases and J gave up 0 bases, with 18 bases separating them. CDR3 protein: CASSNPYRAASYEQYF. Here the CDR3 DNA reads TGTGCCAGTAGCAACCCGTACAGGGCAGCCTCCTACGAGCAGTACTTC.

This clone was recorded a few times. CDR3 bases: TGTGCCTGGAGTTTCCCAGGGGGTGGGGCCCAGCATTTT. As protein: CAWSFPGGGAQHF. The rearrangement uses TRBV30 and TRBJ1-5; the match to TRBD1 covers 7 bases. The germline gives CDR1 GTSNPN, CDR2 SVGIG (reference sequence). This CDR3 comprises 13 residues. Trimming cost V 2 bases and J 11 bases; bases outside gene matches: 9.

V and J are TRBV19 and TRBJ2-1; TRBD1 aligns across 9 bases. The CDR3 sequence is 15 residues long. Per the germline V gene, CDR1 is LNHDA and CDR2 is SQIVND (reference sequence). The junction had 11 bases not matched to a gene; V was cut back by 6 bases and J by 8 bases. CDR3 DNA: TGTGCCAGTAGCCCTTTAGGGGGACAGGGATATGAGCAGTTCTTC. Its translation: CASSPLGGQGYEQFF. Full variable domain (rest looked up from reference TRBV19 and TRBJ2-1): DGGITQSPKYLFRKEGQNVTLSCEQNLNHDAMYWYRQDPGQGLRLIYYSQIVNDFQKGDIAEGYSVSREKKESFPLTVTSAQKNPTAFYLCASSPLGGQGYEQFFGPGTRLTVL.

This clone has just one count. The V gene is TRBV12-2, the J gene TRBJ1-4; the table's D call, TRBD1, has no DNA check behind it. TRBV12-2 is reported as a pseudogene. This CDR3 is built from 17 residues. Written as DNA, the CDR3 is TGTGCAAGTCGCTTCATCCAACATGGTAAAGGGGAAGAAAAACTGTTTTTT. This translates into CASRFIQHGKGEEKLFF.

The genes are TRBV6-1 and TRBJ1-1, with D possibly matching TRBD1 (5 bases). CDR1 and CDR2 (germline): MNHNS, SASEGT. This CDR3 is 13 amino acids long. V was shortened by 7 bases and J by 3 bases, with 12 bases between the two germline ends. CDR3 sequence (DNA): TGTGCCAGCACTATTGGGGGGGACACTGAAGCTTTCTTT. Its translation is CASTIGGDTEAFF.